Following are 10 T cell receptor beta chains from one sample sequenced in a study of T cells after posttransplantation cyclophosphamide. Only in-frame clones appear in the TCRdb table, and some are missing; sequencing was by immunoSEQ multiplex PCR. This sample yields 45,000 to 65,000 clones, of which 94% are seen a single time; about 3.1% belongs to the top ten. Sequenced material: PBMCs. The origin of the receptors is a woman between 25 and 40 years old in good health and a related stem cell transplant donor.

V usage is TRBV7-2 and J usage is TRBJ1-3, with no clear D. This CDR3 has 14 amino acids. CDR1 SGHTA and CDR2 FQGNSA come from the germline V gene. Trimming took 4 bases from V and 4 from J, leaving 11 bases between them. This chain's CDR3 is CASSSSILGNTIYF. CDR3 bases: TGTGCCAGCAGCTCGTCAATACTCGGAAACACCATATATTTT.

This chain links TRBV19 with TRBJ1-5; perhaps TRBD1 as D (6 bases). Per germline, CDR1 LNHDA and CDR2 SQIVND (reference sequence). V was trimmed by 5 bases and J by 2 bases, leaving 10 bases between them. The CDR3 contains 14 residues. The CDR3 region has the DNA TGTGCCAGTAGTGGAGGGGGGGGCAATCAGCCCCAGCATTTT. It yields the protein CASSGGGGNQPQHF.

V gene TRBV30 combines with J gene TRBJ2-7; no firm D call. The germline V gene encodes CDR1 GTSNPN and CDR2 SVGIG (reference sequence). Trimming cost V 1 base and J 4 bases, with 5 bases left between them. The length of the CDR3 is 11 residues. The CDR3 DNA reads as TGTGCCTGGAGTGGGCCTTACGAGCAGTACTTC. Translating gives CAWSGPYEQYF.

As to this clone: The identical CDR3 is also encoded by other nucleotide sequences in the sample. The chain links TRBV28 to TRBJ1-2, with no clear D. Germline V gene data show CDR1 as MDHEN and CDR2 as SYDVKM. This CDR3 has 13 residues. Trimming took 5 bases from V and 2 from J, leaving 9 bases between them. This CDR3 reads CASSLGGNYGYTF. As DNA, the CDR3 is TGTGCCAGCAGTCTCGGAGGGAACTATGGCTACACCTTC.

The chain recombines TRBV6-5 with TRBJ2-7, with a weak D call TRBD1 (6 bases). CDR3 size: 14 residues. Germline CDR1 reads MNHEY; CDR2 reads SVGAGI. Trimming cost V 5 bases and J 5 bases, with 16 bases left between them. The CDR3 protein is CASSPAWTANEQYF. The CDR3 bases are TGTGCCAGCAGTCCCGCGTGGACAGCAAACGAGCAGTACTTC.

The chain joins TRBV5-1 to TRBJ2-3; D gene uncertain. V was cut by 3 bases and J by 0 bases, with 8 bases left in between. Germline V gene lookup returns CDR1 SGHRS and CDR2 YFSETQ. The CDR3 runs to 14 residues. CDR3: CASSSSSSTDTQYF. CDR3 bases: TGCGCCAGCAGCTCCTCCTCTAGCACAGATACGCAGTATTTT.

This chain uses TRBV14 with TRBJ1-1; a weak D match, TRBD1 (5 bases). This CDR3 is 15 amino acids long. Trimming removed 1 base from V and 1 base from J, with 10 bases in between. Germline CDR1 reads SGHDN; CDR2 reads FVKESK. The CDR3 DNA is TGTGCCAGCAGCCAAGTGTCAGGGTGGAACACTGAAGCTTTCTTT. Protein sequence: CASSQVSGWNTEAFF.

The CDR3 coding sequence is TGCGCCAGCAGCTTGGCAGGGAAGGCTACAGATACGCAGTATTTT. Its protein product is CASSLAGKATDTQYF. This chain connects TRBV5-1 to TRBJ2-3; tentatively, D is TRBD1 (5 bases). This CDR3 comprises 15 residues. V lost 0 bases and J lost 3, with 11 bases in between. Per the germline V gene, CDR1 is SGHRS and CDR2 is YFSETQ.

The chain couples TRBV2 to TRBJ1-2, with 7 bases identical to TRBD1. Germline V gives CDR1 SNHLY, CDR2 FYNNEI. The CDR3 has 15 residues. Trimming removed 2 bases from V and 4 bases from J; junction bases left unmatched: 7. CDR3 residues: CASSESGGTVYGYTF. DNA for the CDR3: TGTGCCAGCAGTGAATCCGGCGGGACAGTCTATGGCTACACCTTC. The full variable domain, rest sourced from reference TRBV2 and TRBJ1-2, is EPEVTQTPSHQVTQMGQEVILRCVPISNHLYFYWYRQILGQKVEFLVSFYNNEISEKSEIFDDQFSVERPDGSNFTLKIRSTKLEDSAMYFCASSESGGTVYGYTFGSGTRLTVV.

The V gene is TRBV11-2, the J gene TRBJ2-7; perhaps TRBD1 as D (8 bases). The length of the CDR3 is 14 residues. Trimming removed 5 bases from V and 4 bases from J, with 15 bases in between. Germline CDR1 and CDR2: SGHAT and FQNNGV. CDR3 sequence: CASSNGQGLYEQYF. The CDR3 DNA reads TGTGCCAGCAGCAACGGACAGGGACTATACGAGCAGTACTTC.